The clone carrying this T cell receptor beta chain was counted a few times. What it recognizes is unknown. Researchers took RNA transcripts and amplified the TCR beta CDR3 regions from them. First-round RT-PCR of the TCR CDR3 relied on the HTBI primer set. TCRdb recomputed calls from the multiplex PCR reads with MiXCR, one row per CDR3 protein. Of approximately 490,000 distinct CDR3 sequences in the sample, about 22% were seen once. The CDR3 contains 13 residues. The V end lost 2 bases, the J end lost 5 bases, and 10 bases lay between the germline ends. Germline assignment: CDR1 GTSNPN and CDR2 SVGIG (reference sequence). The data belong to a study of T cells in Graves' hyperthyroidism and ophthalmopathy. Regarding the study as a whole: Most expanded thyroid clonotypes above 0.001 also appeared in blood. Stable hyperthyroidism and ophthalmopathy were separated using 13 V-J signatures.

Diagnosis relied on clinical symptoms, serum thyroxine and TRAb, thyroid ultrasound and orbital computed tomography. The clonotype comes from a woman aged 70-85 years with Graves' ophthalmopathy. The chain combines TRBV30 with TRBJ1-5; no firm D call. Material: blood. In DNA, the CDR3 is TGTGCCTGGAGTCACACGGAAGATCAGCCCCAGCATTTT. This translates into CAWSHTEDQPQHF.